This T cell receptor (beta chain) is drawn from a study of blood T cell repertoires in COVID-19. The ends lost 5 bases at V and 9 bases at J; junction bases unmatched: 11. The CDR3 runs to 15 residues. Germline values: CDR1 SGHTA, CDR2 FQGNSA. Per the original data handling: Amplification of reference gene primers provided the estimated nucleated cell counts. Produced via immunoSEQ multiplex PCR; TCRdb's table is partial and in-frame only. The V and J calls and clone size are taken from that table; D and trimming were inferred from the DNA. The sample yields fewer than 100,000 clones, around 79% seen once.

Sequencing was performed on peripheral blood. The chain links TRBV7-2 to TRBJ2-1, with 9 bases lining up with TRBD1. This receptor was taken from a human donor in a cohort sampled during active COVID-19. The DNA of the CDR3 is TGTGCCAGCAGCACACAGGGGGCCGGGTACGTTGAGCAGTTCTTC. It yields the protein CASSTQGAGYVEQFF. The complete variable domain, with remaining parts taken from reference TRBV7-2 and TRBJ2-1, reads GAGVSQSPSNKVTEKGKDVELRCDPISGHTALYWYRQSLGQGLEFLIYFQGNSAPDKSGLPSDRFSAERTGGSVSTLTIQRTQQEDSAVYLCASSTQGAGYVEQFFGPGTRLTVL.